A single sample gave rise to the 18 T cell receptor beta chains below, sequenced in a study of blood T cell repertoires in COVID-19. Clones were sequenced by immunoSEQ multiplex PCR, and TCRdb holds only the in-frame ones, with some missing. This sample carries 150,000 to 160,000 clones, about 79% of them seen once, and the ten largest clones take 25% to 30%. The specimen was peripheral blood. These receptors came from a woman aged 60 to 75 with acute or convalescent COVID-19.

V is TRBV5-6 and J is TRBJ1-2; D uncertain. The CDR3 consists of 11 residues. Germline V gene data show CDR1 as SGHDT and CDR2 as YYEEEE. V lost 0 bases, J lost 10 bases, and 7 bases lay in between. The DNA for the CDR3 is TGTGCCAGCAGCTTGGATCACTACTACACCTTC. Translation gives CASSLDHYYTF. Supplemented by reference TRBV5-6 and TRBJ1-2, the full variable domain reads DAGVTQSPTHLIKTRGQQVTLRCSPKSGHDTVSWYQQALGQGPQFIFQYYEEEERQRGNFPDRFSGHQFPNYSSELNVNALLLGDSALYLCASSLDHYYTFGSGTRLTVV.

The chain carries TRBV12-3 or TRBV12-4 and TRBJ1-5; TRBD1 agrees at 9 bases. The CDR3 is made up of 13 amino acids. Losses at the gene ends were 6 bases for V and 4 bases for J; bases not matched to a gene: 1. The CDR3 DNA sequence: TGTGCCAGCAGGGGGACAGGGAATCAGCCCCAGCATTTT. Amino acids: CASRGTGNQPQHF.

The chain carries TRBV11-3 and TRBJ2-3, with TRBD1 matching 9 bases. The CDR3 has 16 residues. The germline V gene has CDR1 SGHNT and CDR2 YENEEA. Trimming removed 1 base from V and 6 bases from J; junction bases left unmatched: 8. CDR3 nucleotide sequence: TGTGCCAGCAGCTTAGGGGGACAGGGTTCCAAGGATACGCAGTATTTT. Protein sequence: CASSLGGQGSKDTQYF.

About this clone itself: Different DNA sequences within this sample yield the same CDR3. The CDR3: CASSPRQGTEAFF. In DNA, the CDR3 is TGTGCCAGCTCACCACGACAGGGGACTGAAGCTTTCTTT. The V gene is TRBV18, the J gene TRBJ1-1; 8 bases are a match to TRBD1. The junction had 0 bases not matched to a gene; V was cut back by 1 base and J by 5 bases. The germline V gene encodes CDR1 KGHSH and CDR2 LQKENI. CDR3 length: 13 residues.

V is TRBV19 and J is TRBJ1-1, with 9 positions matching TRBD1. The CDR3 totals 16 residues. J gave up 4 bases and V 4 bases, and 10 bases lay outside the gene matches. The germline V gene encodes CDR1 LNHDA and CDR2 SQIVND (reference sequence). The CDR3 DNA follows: TGTGCCAGTAGTACATTACAGGGGGCGCGTCTCACTGAAGCTTTCTTT. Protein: CASSTLQGARLTEAFF. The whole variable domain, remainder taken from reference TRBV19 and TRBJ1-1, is DGGITQSPKYLFRKEGQNVTLSCEQNLNHDAMYWYRQDPGQGLRLIYYSQIVNDFQKGDIAEGYSVSREKKESFPLTVTSAQKNPTAFYLCASSTLQGARLTEAFFGQGTRLTVV.

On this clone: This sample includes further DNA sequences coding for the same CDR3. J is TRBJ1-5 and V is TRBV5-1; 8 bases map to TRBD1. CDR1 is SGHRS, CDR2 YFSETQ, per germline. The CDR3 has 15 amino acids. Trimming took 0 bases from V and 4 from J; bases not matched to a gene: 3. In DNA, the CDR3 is TGCGCCAGCAGCTTGGAGACAGGGGTAAATCAGCCCCAGCATTTT. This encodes CASSLETGVNQPQHF.

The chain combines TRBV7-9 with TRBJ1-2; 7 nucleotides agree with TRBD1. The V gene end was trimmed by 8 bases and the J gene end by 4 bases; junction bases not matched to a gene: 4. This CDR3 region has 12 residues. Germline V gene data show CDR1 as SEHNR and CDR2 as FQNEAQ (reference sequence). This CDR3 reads CASSRDSYGYTF. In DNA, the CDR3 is TGTGCCAGCTCCCGGGACAGCTATGGCTACACCTTC.

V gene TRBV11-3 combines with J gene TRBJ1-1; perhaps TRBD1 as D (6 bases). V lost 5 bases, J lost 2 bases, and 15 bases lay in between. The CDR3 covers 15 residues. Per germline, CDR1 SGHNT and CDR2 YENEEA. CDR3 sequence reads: CASSLGAGDNTEAFF. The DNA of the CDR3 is TGTGCCAGCAGCCTAGGGGCAGGGGACAACACTGAAGCTTTCTTT. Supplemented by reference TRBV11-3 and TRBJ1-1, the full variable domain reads EAGVVQSPRYKIIEKKQPVAFWCNPISGHNTLYWYLQNLGQGPELLIRYENEEAVDDSQLPKDRFSAERLKGVDSTLKIQPAELGDSAVYLCASSLGAGDNTEAFFGQGTRLTVV.

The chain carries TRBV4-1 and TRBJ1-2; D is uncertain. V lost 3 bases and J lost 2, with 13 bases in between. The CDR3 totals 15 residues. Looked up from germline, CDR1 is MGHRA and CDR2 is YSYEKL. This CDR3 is CASSQRTSPNYGYTF. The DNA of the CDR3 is TGCGCCAGCAGCCAGAGGACTTCCCCCAACTATGGCTACACCTTC.

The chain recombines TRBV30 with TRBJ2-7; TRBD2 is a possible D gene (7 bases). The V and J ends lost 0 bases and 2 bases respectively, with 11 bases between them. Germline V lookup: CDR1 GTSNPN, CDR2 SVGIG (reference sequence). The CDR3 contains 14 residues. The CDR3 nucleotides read TGTGCCTGGAGTGTAAACGGGGGGCCCTACGAGCAGTACTTC. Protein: CAWSVNGGPYEQYF.

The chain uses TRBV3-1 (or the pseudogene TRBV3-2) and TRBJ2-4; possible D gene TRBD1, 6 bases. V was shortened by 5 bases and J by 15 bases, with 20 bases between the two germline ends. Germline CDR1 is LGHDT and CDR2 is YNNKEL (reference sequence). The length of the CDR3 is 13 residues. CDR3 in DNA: TGTGCCAGCAGCAAAGTTGGTGGACAGCTAATGTACTTC. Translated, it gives CASSKVGGQLMYF.

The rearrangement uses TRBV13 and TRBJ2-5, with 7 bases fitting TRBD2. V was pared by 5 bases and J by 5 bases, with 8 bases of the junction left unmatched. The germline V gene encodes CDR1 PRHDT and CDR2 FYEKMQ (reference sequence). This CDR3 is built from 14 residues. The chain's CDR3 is CASSRPGTKETQYF. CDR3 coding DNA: TGTGCCAGCAGCCGGCCCGGGACTAAGGAGACCCAGTACTTC. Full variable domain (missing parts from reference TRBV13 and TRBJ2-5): AAGVIQSPRHLIKEKRETATLKCYPIPRHDTVYWYQQGPGQDPQFLISFYEKMQSDKGSIPDRFSAQQFSDYHSELNMSSLELGDSALYFCASSRPGTKETQYFGPGTRLLVL.

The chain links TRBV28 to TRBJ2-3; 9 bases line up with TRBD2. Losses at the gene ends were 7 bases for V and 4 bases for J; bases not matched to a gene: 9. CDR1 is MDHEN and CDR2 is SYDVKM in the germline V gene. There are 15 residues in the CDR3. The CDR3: CASILAGTISDTQYF. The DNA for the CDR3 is TGTGCCAGCATTCTAGCGGGGACTATATCAGATACGCAGTATTTT. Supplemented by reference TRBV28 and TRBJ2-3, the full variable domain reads DVKVTQSSRYLVKRTGEKVFLECVQDMDHENMFWYRQDPGLGLRLIYFSYDVKMKEKGDIPEGYSVSREKKERFSLILESASTNQTSMYLCASILAGTISDTQYFGPGTRLTVL.

The CDR3 sequence is CASSIERDREQFF. The CDR3 nucleotides are TGTGCCAGTAGTATAGAAAGGGACAGGGAACAGTTCTTC. This chain connects TRBV19 to TRBJ2-1, with TRBD1 identical over 9 bases. The germline V gene has CDR1 LNHDA and CDR2 SQIVND (reference sequence). J lost 13 bases, V lost 0 bases, and 4 bases had no gene match. CDR3 length equals 13 residues. Looking up the rest from reference TRBV19 and TRBJ2-1 gives the full variable domain: DGGITQSPKYLFRKEGQNVTLSCEQNLNHDAMYWYRQDPGQGLRLIYYSQIVNDFQKGDIAEGYSVSREKKESFPLTVTSAQKNPTAFYLCASSIERDREQFFGPGTRLTVL.

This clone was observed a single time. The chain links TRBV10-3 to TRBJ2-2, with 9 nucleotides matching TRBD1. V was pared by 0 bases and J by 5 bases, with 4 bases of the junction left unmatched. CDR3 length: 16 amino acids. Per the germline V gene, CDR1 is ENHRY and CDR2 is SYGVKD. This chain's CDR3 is CAISESNRGQTGELFF. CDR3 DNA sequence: TGTGCCATCAGTGAGTCGAACAGGGGGCAAACCGGGGAGCTGTTTTTT.

The chain's CDR3 is CASSLRRQGWLDTEAFF. The CDR3 coding sequence is TGCGCCAGCAGCTTAAGACGACAGGGTTGGCTAGACACTGAAGCTTTCTTT. This chain connects TRBV5-1 to TRBJ1-1; 7 nucleotides agree with TRBD1. Trimming at V came to 2 bases and at J to 3 bases, leaving 13 bases not matched to a gene. The CDR3 is 17 amino acids. Germline CDR1 is SGHRS and CDR2 is YFSETQ.

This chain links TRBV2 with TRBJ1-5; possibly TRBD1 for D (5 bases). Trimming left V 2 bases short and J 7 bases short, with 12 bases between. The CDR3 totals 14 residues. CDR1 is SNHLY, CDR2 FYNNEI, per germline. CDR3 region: CASSELQGGQPQHF. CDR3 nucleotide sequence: TGTGCCAGCAGTGAACTTCAGGGAGGCCAGCCCCAGCATTTT.

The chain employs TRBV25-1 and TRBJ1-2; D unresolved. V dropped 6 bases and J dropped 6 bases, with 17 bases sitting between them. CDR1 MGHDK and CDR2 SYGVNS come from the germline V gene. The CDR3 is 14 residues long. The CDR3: CASSLAAGSHGYTF. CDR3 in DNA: TGTGCCAGCAGCCTGGCAGCAGGTTCCCATGGCTACACCTTC.